The T cell receptor beta chain described here comes from a study of T cell responses to AZD1222 COVID-19 vaccine. Study-wide findings and caveats: Unmutated variant regions reportedly attract nearly half of all spike-specific TCRs. No day 14 peak samples; only post-peak repertoires were characterized.

Regarding this clone: Its antigen is as yet unknown.

Only in-frame clones appear in the TCRdb table, and some are missing; sequencing was by immunoSEQ multiplex PCR. The repertoire holds 55,000 to 70,000 clones, with about nine tenths as singletons. Germline trimming cut 4 bases from V and 4 bases from J; bases unmatched to any gene: 6. This CDR3 comprises 14 residues. In germline, CDR1 is SGHRS, CDR2 YFSETQ. The receptor comes from an adult in good health. Source: peripheral blood, taken on day 0 of AZD1222 vaccination. This rearrangement joins TRBV5-1 to TRBJ2-7; 9 bases align to TRBD1. In nucleotides, the CDR3 is TGCGCCAGCAGCCCGGGACAGGGAGGATACGAGCAGTACTTC. Translating gives CASSPGQGGYEQYF.